A single sample is the source of the 25 T cell receptor beta chains below, sequenced in a study of T cell changes during pregnancy in multiple sclerosis. The method was immunoSEQ multiplex PCR; TCRdb's version includes in-frame clones alone and lacks a portion of them. The sample has fewer than 90,000 clones, 90% to 95% seen once. The sequencing used peripheral blood, collected in the third trimester of pregnancy. Source of these receptors: a female donor with multiple sclerosis, enrolled in a pregnancy study.

This chain links TRBV11-2 with TRBJ1-1; the D is unclear. The V gene lost 0 bases and the J gene lost 3 bases, with 5 bases spanning the gap. Germline V gene lookup returns CDR1 SGHAT and CDR2 FQNNGV. This CDR3 has 13 amino acids. CDR3 in amino acids: CASSLEQYTEAFF. The CDR3, as DNA: TGTGCCAGCAGCTTAGAACAGTACACTGAAGCTTTCTTT.

The genes are TRBV9 and TRBJ2-1; the match to TRBD2 covers 8 bases. The ends lost 4 bases at V and 4 bases at J; junction bases unmatched: 13. The germline V gene has CDR1 SGDLS and CDR2 YYNGEE. The CDR3 loop spans 17 amino acids. In DNA, the CDR3 is TGTGCCAGCAGCCCGGGAGGGGGGACCACCTCATACAATGAGCAGTTCTTC. Amino acid sequence: CASSPGGGTTSYNEQFF. The full variable domain, with the rest looked up from reference TRBV9 and TRBJ2-1, is DSGVTQTPKHLITATGQRVTLRCSPRSGDLSVYWYQQSLDQGLQFLIQYYNGEERAKGNILERFSAQQFPDLHSELNLSSLELGDSALYFCASSPGGGTTSYNEQFFGPGTRLTVL.

This chain joins TRBV7-8 and TRBJ2-3; 9 positions match TRBD1. V lost 5 bases to trimming and J lost 0 bases; unmatched junction nucleotides: 12. Germline assignment: CDR1 SGHVS and CDR2 FQNEAQ. This CDR3 comprises 18 residues. CDR3 loop: CASSPKSGTGKSTDTQYF. The CDR3 bases are TGTGCCAGCAGCCCAAAATCCGGGACAGGGAAGAGCACAGATACGCAGTATTTT.

V usage is TRBV18 and J usage is TRBJ1-5; the D gene is possibly TRBD1 (5 bases). This CDR3 is built from 15 residues. Deletions cut 0 bases from V and 6 bases from J, with 12 bases between. Germline-derived CDR1 and CDR2 are KGHSH and LQKENI. CDR3 residues: CASSPPGASGQPQHF. CDR3 nucleotides: TGTGCCAGCTCACCACCAGGGGCGTCAGGTCAGCCCCAGCATTTT.

The chain is built from TRBV4-1 and TRBJ1-1; TRBD1 is a possible D gene (6 bases). With 0 bases removed from V and 2 bases from J, the gap between germline ends came to 10 bases. The CDR3 is made up of 15 amino acids. CDR1 MGHRA and CDR2 YSYEKL come from the germline V gene. For the CDR3, the DNA is TGCGCCAGCAGCCAAGACAGGGGTCGAAACACTGAAGCTTTCTTT. Amino acids: CASSQDRGRNTEAFF.

V usage is TRBV4-1 and J usage is TRBJ1-2; TRBD1 matches 9 bases. The length of the CDR3 is 16 residues. The germline CDR1 and CDR2 sequences are MGHRA and YSYEKL. The ends lost 2 bases at V and 8 bases at J; junction bases unmatched: 12. The CDR3: CASSQRTGASPEGYTF. In nucleotides, the CDR3 is TGCGCCAGCAGCCAACGGACAGGGGCCTCCCCGGAGGGCTACACCTTC.

V gene TRBV7-9 combines with J gene TRBJ2-7, with D unclear. Looked up from germline, CDR1 is SEHNR and CDR2 is FQNEAQ (reference sequence). V gave up 1 base and J gave up 4 bases, with 11 bases separating them. The CDR3 has 14 amino acids. CDR3 DNA sequence: TGTGCCAGCAGCTTAGGTGGAGAATGGTACGAGCAGTACTTC. Its translation: CASSLGGEWYEQYF.

This clone occurred a few times. This chain uses TRBV28 with TRBJ1-4; 7 nucleotides agree with TRBD1. Germline lookup yields CDR1 MDHEN and CDR2 SYDVKM. J was trimmed by 4 bases and V by 6 bases; bases with no gene match: 5. This CDR3 has 14 residues. The CDR3 coding sequence is TGTGCCAGCAGGGCCGGGACAGTTAATGAAAAACTGTTTTTT. Its translation is CASRAGTVNEKLFF.

V and J are TRBV7-9 and TRBJ2-7, with 9 bases that match TRBD1. The CDR3 totals 16 residues. Germline CDR1 reads SEHNR; CDR2 reads FQNEAQ (reference sequence). J lost 2 bases, V lost 4 bases, and 9 bases had no gene match. The CDR3 is CASSSLRTGATYEQYF. In DNA form, the CDR3 reads TGTGCCAGCAGCTCACTCAGGACAGGGGCCACCTACGAGCAGTACTTC.

The chain is built from TRBV27 and TRBJ2-7; the match to TRBD1 covers 7 bases. V dropped 4 bases and J dropped 3; count of bases not matched to a gene: 6. In germline, CDR1 is MNHEY, CDR2 SMNVEV (reference sequence). This CDR3 spans 14 amino acids. The chain's CDR3 is CASSSTGIIYEQYF. In DNA, the CDR3 is TGTGCCAGCAGTTCGACAGGGATAATCTACGAGCAGTACTTC.

The chain joins TRBV28 to TRBJ1-5; TRBD1 matches 8 bases. This CDR3 is built from 15 residues. V gave up 8 bases and J gave up 6 bases; unmatched junction bases: 12. Germline CDR1 is MDHEN and CDR2 is SYDVKM. This CDR3 reads CASFSLQGAGQPQHF. The CDR3 nucleotides read TGTGCCAGCTTTTCCCTTCAGGGGGCAGGTCAGCCCCAGCATTTT.

J is TRBJ2-4 and V is TRBV2; a weak D match, TRBD2 (6 bases). The CDR3 length is 13 residues. Germline CDR1 reads SNHLY; CDR2 reads FYNNEI. The V and J ends lost 7 bases and 3 bases respectively, with 10 bases between them. This chain's CDR3 is CASTRGSKNIQYF. The CDR3 nucleotides read TGTGCCAGCACTCGGGGGAGCAAAAACATTCAGTACTTC.

Written as DNA, the CDR3 is TGTGCCAGCAGCACTAGCGACCTCCAAGAGACCCAGTACTTC. It yields the protein CASSTSDLQETQYF. The J gene is TRBJ2-5, the V gene TRBV21-1; TRBD2 is the table's D call, not checked against the DNA. TRBV21-1 is tagged as a pseudogene. The CDR3 consists of 14 residues.

The chain employs TRBV19 and TRBJ2-2; 13 bases line up with TRBD2. With 2 bases clipped from V and 6 bases from J, the junction kept 9 bases outside the gene matches. CDR3 length: 18 amino acids. Germline V CDR1 and CDR2: LNHDA, SQIVND (reference sequence). CDR3 sequence: CASSISSWTSGSSGELFF. For the CDR3, the DNA is TGTGCCAGTAGTATATCGTCCTGGACTAGCGGGAGTTCCGGGGAGCTGTTTTTT.

The table lists this clone with a few counts. The chain links TRBV14 to TRBJ1-2, with D uncertain. The CDR3 consists of 13 residues. Germline V gene sequence: CDR1 SGHDN, CDR2 FVKESK. V lost 0 bases and J lost 4, with 6 bases in between. CDR3 loop: CASSQDYSYGYTF. CDR3 in DNA: TGTGCCAGCAGCCAAGATTACAGCTATGGCTACACCTTC.

J is TRBJ1-1 and V is TRBV2; D might be TRBD1 (5 bases). The germline V gene encodes CDR1 SNHLY and CDR2 FYNNEI. V lost 6 bases, J lost 3 bases, and 17 bases lay in between. The CDR3 has 15 amino acids. CDR3 residues: CASRSPWGVDTEAFF. The DNA for the CDR3 is TGTGCCAGCAGGAGCCCCTGGGGGGTTGACACTGAAGCTTTCTTT.

This chain uses TRBV30 with TRBJ2-2, with TRBD2 identical over 7 bases. V gave up 4 bases and J gave up 4 bases; unmatched junction bases: 12. CDR1 GTSNPN and CDR2 SVGIG come from the germline V gene (reference sequence). The CDR3 contains 16 residues. In DNA, the CDR3 is TGTGCCTGGACGGCTTTGGGAGGGCCGCGCACCGGGGAGCTGTTTTTT. Its protein is CAWTALGGPRTGELFF.

The rearrangement joins TRBV6-1 to TRBJ2-4, with D maybe TRBD2 (6 bases). The CDR3 is made up of 15 amino acids. Germline V gene data show CDR1 as MNHNS and CDR2 as SASEGT. Between the trimmed V and J ends, which lost 4 bases and 2 bases, there was a span of 12 bases. The CDR3 region is CASSVRRTTKNIQYF. The CDR3 nucleotides read TGTGCCAGCAGTGTTAGAAGGACTACCAAAAACATTCAGTACTTC.

The chain is built from TRBV11-2 and TRBJ2-7, with D unclear. V lost 0 bases to trimming and J lost 3 bases, with 12 bases between them. The germline V gene has CDR1 SGHAT and CDR2 FQNNGV. This CDR3 is 15 amino acids long. The CDR3 spells CASSLEAMRGYEQYF. The CDR3 nucleotides read TGTGCCAGCAGCTTAGAAGCGATGCGTGGCTACGAGCAGTACTTC. Full variable domain (outside the CDR3, taken from reference TRBV11-2 and TRBJ2-7): EAGVAQSPRYKIIEKRQSVAFWCNPISGHATLYWYQQILGQGPKLLIQFQNNGVVDDSQLPKDRFSAERLKGVDSTLKIQPAKLEDSAVYLCASSLEAMRGYEQYFGPGTRLTVT.

The chain combines TRBV5-4 with TRBJ1-4, with 9 positions matching TRBD1. With V trimmed by 0 bases and J by 7 bases, 1 base remained unmatched. Germline-derived CDR1 and CDR2 are SGHNT and YYREEE (reference sequence). This CDR3 is 14 amino acids long. The CDR3 DNA is TGTGCCAGCAGCTTGGACAGGGGGCGTGAAAAACTGTTTTTT. Its translation: CASSLDRGREKLFF.

The J gene is TRBJ2-3, the V gene TRBV9; 8 bases line up with TRBD1. V lost 3 bases to trimming and J lost 9 bases; unmatched junction nucleotides: 6. Germline loops: CDR1 SGDLS, CDR2 YYNGEE. The CDR3 runs to 13 residues. The CDR3 DNA reads TGTGCCAGCAGCGGGACAGGGAAGTCAACGCAGTATTTT. Translation gives CASSGTGKSTQYF. The full variable domain, in which reference TRBV9 and TRBJ2-3 provide the parts outside the CDR3, is DSGVTQTPKHLITATGQRVTLRCSPRSGDLSVYWYQQSLDQGLQFLIQYYNGEERAKGNILERFSAQQFPDLHSELNLSSLELGDSALYFCASSGTGKSTQYFGPGTRLTVL.

This rearrangement joins TRBV5-5 to TRBJ1-2; D uncertain. The CDR3 is made up of 16 amino acids. Germline loops: CDR1 SGHKS, CDR2 YYEKEE (reference sequence). Deletions cut 4 bases from V and 4 bases from J, with 20 bases between. The CDR3 coding sequence is TGTGCCAGCAGCGCCGATGACTTCATGGTAGGCTATGGCTACACCTTC. The encoded protein is CASSADDFMVGYGYTF.

CDR3 amino acids: CASSGGYNEQFF. Here the CDR3 DNA reads TGTGCCAGCAGTGGCGGCTACAATGAGCAGTTCTTC. The chain is built from TRBV6-4 and TRBJ2-1, with D unclear. Germline V gene data show CDR1 as MRHNA and CDR2 as SNTAGT. V was shortened by 4 bases and J by 3 bases, with 4 bases between the two germline ends. The CDR3 sequence is 12 residues long.

This chain uses TRBV6-1 with TRBJ2-7; no clear D gene. The V end lost 1 base, the J end lost 1 base, and 8 bases lay between the germline ends. This CDR3 is 14 amino acids long. Germline V CDR1 and CDR2: MNHNS, SASEGT. The DNA for the CDR3 is TGTGCCAGCAGTGAAGTGAGGCTTTCCTACGAGCAGTACTTC. Amino acids: CASSEVRLSYEQYF.

This chain connects TRBV11-2 to TRBJ2-3; TRBD2 matches 10 bases. CDR3 length: 16 amino acids. With 5 bases clipped from V and 4 bases from J, the junction kept 9 bases outside the gene matches. CDR1 is SGHAT and CDR2 is FQNNGV in the germline V gene. The CDR3 is CASSPVAGGAADTQYF. Written as DNA, the CDR3 is TGTGCCAGCAGCCCCGTAGCGGGAGGCGCCGCAGATACGCAGTATTTT.